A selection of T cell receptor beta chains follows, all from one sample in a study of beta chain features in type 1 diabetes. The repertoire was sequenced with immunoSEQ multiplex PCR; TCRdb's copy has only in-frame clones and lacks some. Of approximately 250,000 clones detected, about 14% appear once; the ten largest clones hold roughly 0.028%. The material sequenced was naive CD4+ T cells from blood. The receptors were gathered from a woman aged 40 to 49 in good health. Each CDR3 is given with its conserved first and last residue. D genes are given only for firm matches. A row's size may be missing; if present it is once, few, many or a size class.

CDR3aa: CASSPPGGVNNEQFF
CDR3nt: TGTGCCAGCAGCCCGCCGGGGGGGGTCAACAATGAGCAGTTCTTC
j_gene: TRBJ2-1
abundance: .
v_gene: TRBV7-9
len: 15
d_gene: TRBD2

CDR3aa: CASSSTGLAGSFF
CDR3nt: TGCGCCAGCAGTTCTACGGGACTAGCGGGGTCTTTCTTC
j_gene: TRBJ2-1
abundance: few
v_gene: TRBV10-2
len: 13
d_gene: TRBD2

CDR3aa: CASSPGQGPYEQYF
CDR3nt: TGTGCCAGCAGCCCGGGACAGGGCCCCTACGAGCAGTACTTC
j_gene: TRBJ2-7
abundance: .
v_gene: TRBV7-9
len: 14
d_gene: TRBD1

CDR3aa: CASSLPSGTNEKLFF
CDR3nt: TGTGCCAGCTCACTCCCATCCGGGACTAATGAAAAACTGTTTTTT
j_gene: TRBJ1-4
abundance: few
v_gene: TRBV18
len: 15
d_gene: .

CDR3aa: CASSELRSRYGYTF
CDR3nt: TGTGCCAGCAGTGAGTTACGGTCGAGGTATGGCTACACCTTC
j_gene: TRBJ1-2
abundance: .
v_gene: TRBV6-1
len: 14
d_gene: .

CDR3aa: CASTPLQRFTDTQYF
CDR3nt: TGTGCCAGTACCCCCCTCCAGCGTTTCACAGATACGCAGTATTTT
j_gene: TRBJ2-3
abundance: few
v_gene: TRBV6-1
len: 15
d_gene: .

CDR3aa: CASSPRTSGGTRGETQYF
CDR3nt: TGTGCCAGCTCACCCCGGACTAGCGGGGGGACCCGGGGAGAGACCCAGTACTTC
j_gene: TRBJ2-5
abundance: few
v_gene: TRBV18
len: 18
d_gene: TRBD2

CDR3aa: CASRSSGGATGELFF
CDR3nt: TGTGCCAGCAGGTCTAGCGGGGGGGCTACCGGGGAGCTGTTTTTT
j_gene: TRBJ2-2
abundance: .
v_gene: TRBV6-5
len: 15
d_gene: TRBD2

CDR3aa: CASSRGSGSTDTQYF
CDR3nt: TGCGCCAGCAGCCGGGGTTCGGGTAGCACAGATACGCAGTATTTT
j_gene: TRBJ2-3
abundance: .
v_gene: TRBV5-1
len: 15
d_gene: .

CDR3aa: CASSEIAGGLTGANVLTF
CDR3nt: TGTGCCAGCAGCGAAATAGCGGGGGGGCTAACTGGGGCCAACGTCCTGACTTTC
j_gene: TRBJ2-6
abundance: .
v_gene: TRBV2
len: 18
d_gene: TRBD2